This T cell receptor beta chain originates from a study of T cells after yellow fever vaccination. The V gene lost 3 bases and the J gene lost 5 bases, with 5 bases spanning the gap. The CDR3 is 12 residues long. Germline-derived CDR1 and CDR2 are LGHDT and YNNKEL (reference sequence). This clonotype appeared many times. Its antigen is not identified. Whole-study findings and limits: Post-booster reappearance was seen for most primary-vaccination clones (around 97% CD4, around 91% CD8).

TCRdb ran MiXCR on the 5' RACE reads and lists one entry per CDR3 protein. This table holds around 160,000 distinct CDR3 sequences, around 7% found once. The chain uses TRBV3-1 and TRBJ1-5; D is perhaps TRBD1 (5 bases). The source material was CD4+ T cells sorted from PBMCs, sampled 5 days after the first yellow fever vaccination. This TCR came from a man aged 18 to 29 who received the YFV17D yellow fever vaccine. CDR3 sequence (DNA): TGTGCCAGCAGCCAGGGGGATCAGCCCCAGCATTTT. Translating it yields CASSQGDQPQHF.